The 29 T cell receptor beta chains below come from one sample, sequenced in a study of graft-versus-host responses after intestinal transplantation. Sequencing was performed with immunoSEQ multiplex PCR; in TCRdb, only in-frame clones are kept and a portion is missing. The sample includes about 6,400 clones, 80% to 90% of them seen just once. To release intraepithelial and lamina propria lymphocytes, the graft tissue was processed. The sample here was ileum tissue, taken just under 310 days after intestinal transplant. The source is a human patient who received an intestinal transplant, so some T cells may come from the graft donor.

CDR3 region: CASSEGRGKETQYF. DNA for the CDR3: TGTGCCAGCAGTGAGGGCAGGGGTAAAGAGACCCAGTACTTC. The V and J genes are TRBV2 and TRBJ2-5, with D possibly TRBD1 on 6 matching bases. Germline lookup yields CDR1 SNHLY and CDR2 FYNNEI. CDR3 length equals 14 residues. Trimming pared 3 bases from V and 3 bases from J, leaving 11 bases between.

This rearrangement joins TRBV4-1 to TRBJ2-7, with a possible D match to TRBD1 (6 bases). This CDR3 comprises 15 residues. Trimming removed 5 bases at V and 3 bases at J, with 17 bases between. Germline V gene lookup returns CDR1 MGHRA and CDR2 YSYEKL. The CDR3 region has the DNA TGCGCCAGCAGCGGAGGCAATCTAGGGGGCTACGAGCAGTACTTC. This translates into CASSGGNLGGYEQYF.

The chain couples TRBV6-4 to TRBJ1-2, with D perhaps TRBD1 (6 bases). In germline, CDR1 is MRHNA, CDR2 SNTAGT. This CDR3 spans 13 amino acids. V dropped 3 bases and J dropped 10 bases, with 15 bases sitting between them. CDR3 DNA sequence: TGTGCCAGCAGTGATGGTAGGACAGTAACCTACACCTTC. It encodes CASSDGRTVTYTF.

J is TRBJ2-2 and V is TRBV28; D gene ambiguous. Trimming removed 6 bases from V and 5 bases from J, with 13 bases in between. Germline-derived CDR1 and CDR2 are MDHEN and SYDVKM. The CDR3 runs 14 residues. The CDR3 reads CASRRQVHTGELFF. CDR3 nucleotide sequence: TGTGCCAGCAGGCGGCAGGTTCATACCGGGGAGCTGTTTTTT.

The V and J genes are TRBV6-5 and TRBJ1-1, with 7 bases that match TRBD1. Trimming took 6 bases from V and 0 from J; bases not matched to a gene: 4. The CDR3 consists of 14 residues. Per germline, CDR1 MNHEY and CDR2 SVGAGI. CDR3 residues: CASSWDSLNTEAFF. The CDR3 region has the DNA TGTGCCAGCAGCTGGGACAGTTTGAACACTGAAGCTTTCTTT.

This chain links TRBV6-5 with TRBJ1-1; the D is unclear. CDR1 and CDR2 (germline): MNHEY, SVGAGI. V lost 0 bases to trimming and J lost 3 bases, with 14 bases between them. The CDR3 totals 16 residues. The CDR3 reads CASSYSSLGSDTEAFF. In DNA form, the CDR3 reads TGTGCCAGCAGTTACTCATCTCTGGGATCGGACACTGAAGCTTTCTTT.

The chain has TRBV11-2 and TRBJ2-7, with a possible D match to TRBD1 (5 bases). Trimming took 3 bases from V and 5 from J, leaving 11 bases between them. Germline assignment: CDR1 SGHAT and CDR2 FQNNGV. The CDR3 runs to 13 residues. The CDR3 DNA follows: TGTGCCAGCAGCTTGTACAGGCAAAACGAGCAGTACTTC. Translating it yields CASSLYRQNEQYF.

This rearrangement joins TRBV4-2 to TRBJ2-5, with TRBD2 identical over 9 bases. The V and J ends lost 0 bases and 1 base, in that order; junction bases with no gene match: 0. This CDR3 contains 15 residues. In germline, CDR1 is LGHNA, CDR2 YNFKEQ. The CDR3 reads CASSQEREGQETQYF. DNA for the CDR3: TGTGCCAGCAGCCAAGAGCGGGAGGGCCAAGAGACCCAGTACTTC.

V usage is TRBV12-5 and J usage is TRBJ2-5; TRBD1 matches at 7 bases. The J call may be incorrect, as the DNA end agrees better with TRBJ2-7. Germline loops: CDR1 LGHNT, CDR2 FRNRAP. The CDR3 totals 13 residues. CDR3 sequence: CASGLDRGYEQYF. The CDR3, as DNA: TGTGCTAGTGGTTTGGACAGGGGCTACGAGCAGTACTTC.

The chain couples TRBV5-1 to TRBJ1-1; D gene unclear. Germline loops: CDR1 SGHRS, CDR2 YFSETQ. This CDR3 region has 15 residues. Trimming cost V 1 base and J 3 bases, with 13 bases left between them. This CDR3 reads CASSLWAVWDTEAFF. CDR3 DNA sequence: TGCGCCAGCAGCTTGTGGGCGGTCTGGGACACTGAAGCTTTCTTT.

The V call is TRBV9, the J call TRBJ2-5; 9 bases line up with TRBD1. This CDR3 region has 15 residues. V dropped 0 bases and J dropped 5; count of bases not matched to a gene: 5. The germline gives CDR1 SGDLS, CDR2 YYNGEE. In DNA, the CDR3 is TGTGCCAGCAGCGTAGAAGGGACAGGGTGGGAGACCCAGTACTTC. Encoded protein: CASSVEGTGWETQYF.

This sequence joins TRBV9 and TRBJ1-6, with D perhaps matching TRBD1 (5 bases). Between the trimmed V and J ends, which lost 6 bases and 1 base, there was a span of 14 bases. The germline CDR1 and CDR2 sequences are SGDLS and YYNGEE. The CDR3 runs 16 residues. CDR3 protein: CASTEWGRSYNSPLHF. CDR3 sequence (DNA): TGTGCCAGCACCGAGTGGGGCAGGTCCTATAATTCACCCCTCCACTTT. The full variable domain, completed using reference TRBV9 and TRBJ1-6, is DSGVTQTPKHLITATGQRVTLRCSPRSGDLSVYWYQQSLDQGLQFLIQYYNGEERAKGNILERFSAQQFPDLHSELNLSSLELGDSALYFCASTEWGRSYNSPLHFGNGTRLTVT.

This clone appeared a single time. The chain uses TRBV28 and TRBJ2-5, with D perhaps matching TRBD2 (6 bases). Germline CDR1 and CDR2: MDHEN and SYDVKM. This CDR3 has 15 amino acids. Trimming took 3 bases from V and 5 from J, leaving 16 bases between them. CDR3 amino acids: CASSFPEGSPETQYF. CDR3 DNA sequence: TGTGCCAGCAGTTTTCCGGAGGGGTCTCCGGAGACCCAGTACTTC. Variable domain in full (rest from reference TRBV28 and TRBJ2-5): DVKVTQSSRYLVKRTGEKVFLECVQDMDHENMFWYRQDPGLGLRLIYFSYDVKMKEKGDIPEGYSVSREKKERFSLILESASTNQTSMYLCASSFPEGSPETQYFGPGTRLLVL.

This chain uses TRBV9 with TRBJ2-2; 10 nucleotides agree with TRBD2. Trimming at V came to 4 bases and at J to 1 base, leaving 16 bases not matched to a gene. The V gene's germline CDR1 is SGDLS and CDR2 YYNGEE. The CDR3 is made up of 20 amino acids. This CDR3 reads CASSTPREAGGPQNTGELFF. The CDR3 DNA reads as TGTGCCAGCAGCACCCCGAGGGAAGCGGGGGGGCCTCAGAACACCGGGGAGCTGTTTTTT. Together with reference TRBV9 and TRBJ2-2, the CDR3 gives the full variable domain: DSGVTQTPKHLITATGQRVTLRCSPRSGDLSVYWYQQSLDQGLQFLIQYYNGEERAKGNILERFSAQQFPDLHSELNLSSLELGDSALYFCASSTPREAGGPQNTGELFFGEGSRLTVL.

The rearrangement links TRBV21-1 to TRBJ1-5. TRBV21-1 is flagged as a pseudogene. The CDR3 has 16 amino acids. The CDR3 DNA reads as TGTGCCAGCCGAGACTATCCTGGGGCAGGGTATCAGCCCCAGCATTTT. Its translation: CASRDYPGAGYQPQHF.

The genes are TRBV9 and TRBJ1-3, with 10 bases fitting TRBD1. The germline V gene has CDR1 SGDLS and CDR2 YYNGEE. V gave up 3 bases and J gave up 8 bases; unmatched junction bases: 8. The CDR3 is 15 amino acids. The CDR3: CASSAWDRGVDTIYF. CDR3 nucleotide sequence: TGTGCCAGCAGCGCCTGGGACAGGGGTGTGGACACCATATATTTT.

The chain employs TRBV5-1 and TRBJ2-1; 10 positions match TRBD2. Per the germline V gene, CDR1 is SGHRS and CDR2 is YFSETQ. This CDR3 region has 17 residues. The trim removed 1 base at V and 3 bases at J, leaving 7 bases unmatched. As DNA, the CDR3 is TGCGCCAGCAGCTTGTACCTAGCGGGGGATTACTACAATGAGCAGTTCTTC. Amino acids: CASSLYLAGDYYNEQFF.

This chain links TRBV2 with TRBJ2-7; unclear D gene. Trimming took off 4 bases at V and 3 bases at J, with 4 bases between the two ends. In germline, CDR1 is SNHLY, CDR2 FYNNEI. CDR3 size: 11 residues. The CDR3 coding sequence is TGTGCCAGCAGTGGACACTACGAGCAGTACTTC. This sequence encodes CASSGHYEQYF.

This chain links TRBV2 with TRBJ1-1, with unresolved D. CDR3 length equals 13 residues. V was pared by 6 bases and J by 2 bases, with 10 bases between. The germline gives CDR1 SNHLY, CDR2 FYNNEI. The CDR3 nucleotides read TGTGCCAGCAGGCGCCAAGACAACACTGAAGCTTTCTTT. Protein sequence: CASRRQDNTEAFF.

The rearrangement joins TRBV28 to TRBJ1-2; 7 bases are a match to TRBD1. This CDR3 comprises 16 residues. J lost 0 bases, V lost 8 bases, and 12 bases had no gene match. CDR1 is MDHEN, CDR2 SYDVKM, per germline. CDR3 coding DNA: TGTGCCAGCCTTCCGTGGGGGCAGGGGGCTAACTATGGCTACACCTTC. Protein product: CASLPWGQGANYGYTF.

V gene TRBV25-1 combines with J gene TRBJ2-7, with TRBD1 matching over 7 bases. CDR1 is MGHDK and CDR2 is SYGVNS in the germline V gene. V was clipped by 3 bases and J by 1 base; unmatched bases: 9. This CDR3 has 16 residues. CDR3 residues: CASSELGTADSYEQYF. CDR3 in DNA: TGTGCCAGCAGTGAGCTCGGGACAGCTGATTCCTACGAGCAGTACTTC.

This clone was found once. This sequence joins TRBV21-1 and TRBJ1-6. TRBV21-1 corresponds to a pseudogene. This CDR3 is 15 amino acids long. CDR3 coding DNA: TGTGCCAGCAGCCCGGGGGACCAATATAATTCACCCCTCCACTTT. Protein: CASSPGDQYNSPLHF.

The V gene is TRBV2, the J gene TRBJ2-1; D might be TRBD1 (5 bases). CDR1 SNHLY and CDR2 FYNNEI come from the germline V gene. The CDR3 consists of 12 residues. Trimming cost V 4 bases and J 6 bases, with 7 bases left between them. CDR3 nucleotides: TGTGCCAGCAGTGTGGACACCAATGAGCAGTTCTTC. Translation: CASSVDTNEQFF.

The chain carries TRBV27 and TRBJ2-2; no definite D call. Germline loops: CDR1 MNHEY, CDR2 SMNVEV (reference sequence). The CDR3 is made up of 15 amino acids. Trimming removed 1 base from V and 4 bases from J, with 10 bases in between. This chain's CDR3 is CASSLFLGTTGELFF. CDR3 sequence (DNA): TGTGCCAGCAGTTTATTCCTAGGAACCACCGGGGAGCTGTTTTTT.

V usage is TRBV7-3 and J usage is TRBJ2-2; D not certain. The CDR3 has 16 residues. Looked up from germline, CDR1 is SGHTA and CDR2 is FQGTGA. The V end was cut by 1 base, the J end by 1 base, with 10 bases between. The DNA of the CDR3 is TGTGCCAGCAGCTTAAACACCCCCATGAACACCGGGGAGCTGTTTTTT. Residues: CASSLNTPMNTGELFF.

The chain has TRBV5-1 and TRBJ2-5; 8 positions match TRBD1. This CDR3 region has 14 residues. J was trimmed by 4 bases and V by 2 bases; bases with no gene match: 4. Germline assignment: CDR1 SGHRS and CDR2 YFSETQ. The CDR3: CASSFTGGRETQYF. CDR3 nucleotides: TGCGCCAGCAGCTTTACAGGGGGGCGAGAGACCCAGTACTTC.

The chain joins TRBV18 to TRBJ2-5; no firm D call. Trimming removed 2 bases from V and 5 bases from J, with 3 bases in between. Germline V CDR1 and CDR2: KGHSH, LQKENI. There are 11 residues in the CDR3. DNA of the CDR3: TGTGCCAGCTCACCAAAGGAGACCCAGTACTTC. Translating gives CASSPKETQYF. The full variable domain, completed using reference TRBV18 and TRBJ2-5, is NAGVMQNPRHLVRRRGQEARLRCSPMKGHSHVYWYRQLPEEGLKFMVYLQKENIIDESGMPKERFSAEFPKEGPSILRIQQVVRGDSAAYFCASSPKETQYFGPGTRLLVL.

This clone has just a few counts. The chain links TRBV28 to TRBJ1-3; D is ambiguous. Germline V gene lookup returns CDR1 MDHEN and CDR2 SYDVKM. The CDR3 consists of 14 residues. V was shortened by 7 bases and J by 6 bases, with 16 bases between the two germline ends. The CDR3 region is CASTLSVLQNTIYF. The CDR3 DNA reads TGTGCCAGCACCCTAAGCGTCCTGCAAAACACCATATATTTT. Based on the CDR3 plus reference TRBV28 and TRBJ1-3, the full variable domain is DVKVTQSSRYLVKRTGEKVFLECVQDMDHENMFWYRQDPGLGLRLIYFSYDVKMKEKGDIPEGYSVSREKKERFSLILESASTNQTSMYLCASTLSVLQNTIYFGEGSWLTVV.

The chain combines TRBV2 with TRBJ2-5; D perhaps matches TRBD1 (6 bases). This CDR3 is built from 15 residues. Germline V CDR1 and CDR2: SNHLY, FYNNEI. V was pared by 6 bases and J by 1 base, with 15 bases between. The CDR3 nucleotides are TGTGCCAGCAGGGGGGCATTAGGGAGCCAAGAGACCCAGTACTTC. Residues: CASRGALGSQETQYF.